This T cell receptor beta chain is from a study of T cells after yellow fever vaccination. This clonotype appeared many times. Its antigen remains unidentified. The germline gives CDR1 LGHDT, CDR2 YNNKEL (reference sequence). Trimming pared 8 bases from V and 1 base from J, leaving 5 bases between. This CDR3 is 11 amino acids long. Study-wide results and limits: Abundant bulk-population clonotypes could contaminate the FACS-sorted repertoires. Post-booster repertoires again held most primary-vaccination clones (about 96% CD4, roughly 88% CD8).

MiXCR, run by TCRdb on the 5' RACE reads, gives a single entry per CDR3 protein. The repertoire holds some 68,000 distinct CDR3 sequences, with 5% to 8% as singletons. The clonotype originates from a man between 18 and 35 years old who received the YFV17D yellow fever vaccine. Sequenced material: CD8+ T cells sorted from PBMCs, taken about 41 days after the first yellow fever vaccination. V gene TRBV3-1 combines with J gene TRBJ2-5; D not certain. The CDR3 here is CASPLQETQYF. The CDR3 region has the DNA TGTGCCAGCCCCCTCCAAGAGACCCAGTACTTC.